This entry lists 6 T cell receptor beta chains sequenced from one sample in a study of cytomegalovirus exposure and HLA in healthy donors. The study ran its PCR with 60 Vbeta and 13 Jbeta primers. Only in-frame clones appear in the TCRdb table, and some are missing; sequencing was by immunoSEQ multiplex PCR. The sample carries about 180,000 clones, roughly 77% recorded once. The sequenced sample consisted of PBMCs. These receptors were taken from a woman aged 25-40 years in good health and CMV-seronegative.

V is TRBV7-2 and J is TRBJ1-2; 7 nucleotides agree with TRBD1. CDR3 length: 16 residues. The V gene's germline CDR1 is SGHTA and CDR2 FQGNSA. V was clipped by 5 bases and J by 6 bases; unmatched bases: 15. The CDR3 nucleotides read TGTGCCAGCAGCCAGCAGGGGGTAGGGGTTGTTGATGGCTACACCTTC. Its protein product is CASSQQGVGVVDGYTF. The full variable domain, in which reference TRBV7-2 and TRBJ1-2 provide the parts outside the CDR3, is GAGVSQSPSNKVTEKGKDVELRCDPISGHTALYWYRQSLGQGLEFLIYFQGNSAPDKSGLPSDRFSAERTGGSVSTLTIQRTQQEDSAVYLCASSQQGVGVVDGYTFGSGTRLTVV.

Details on this clone: A junction boundary mismatches the germline segment, possibly from a read error. The chain carries TRBV7-7 and TRBJ2-3; D is possibly TRBD1 (7 bases). The CDR3 has 15 amino acids. Germline V gives CDR1 SSHAT, CDR2 FNYEAQ (reference sequence). This CDR3 reads CASSLRQGGADTQYF. CDR3 nucleotides: TGTGCTAGCAGCTTACGACAGGGCGGGGCAGATACGCAGTATTTT.

The chain combines TRBV25-1 with TRBJ2-3, with 10 bases lining up with TRBD2. The germline gives CDR1 MGHDK, CDR2 SYGVNS. CDR3 length: 16 residues. The trim removed 6 bases at V and 2 bases at J, leaving 8 bases unmatched. CDR3 region: CASSPRLAGPTDTQYF. The CDR3 coding sequence is TGTGCCAGCAGCCCCCGACTAGCGGGCCCCACAGATACGCAGTATTTT.

The CDR3 protein is CAWTEGAGTEAFF. The DNA for the CDR3 is TGTGCCTGGACGGAGGGGGCAGGGACTGAAGCTTTCTTT. The chain joins TRBV30 to TRBJ1-1; TRBD1 matches 7 bases. Trimming took 4 bases from V and 5 from J; bases not matched to a gene: 7. This CDR3 has 13 amino acids. The germline CDR1 and CDR2 sequences are GTSNPN and SVGIG (reference sequence).

The V and J genes are TRBV4-2 and TRBJ1-1; 8 nucleotides line up with TRBD1. Germline lookup yields CDR1 LGHNA and CDR2 YNFKEQ. With V trimmed by 0 bases and J by 10 bases, 4 bases remained unmatched. The CDR3 runs to 13 residues. The CDR3 sequence is CASSQDGQGAAFF. For the CDR3, the DNA is TGTGCCAGCAGCCAAGATGGGCAGGGGGCAGCTTTCTTT.

The chain couples TRBV9 to TRBJ1-2, with D possibly matching TRBD1 (5 bases). Deletions cut 2 bases from V and 4 bases from J, with 15 bases between. The CDR3 is 15 residues long. CDR1 and CDR2 from the germline V gene are SGDLS and YYNGEE. CDR3 coding DNA: TGTGCCAGCAGCGTTAATCAGGCAGGGCCCTATGGCTACACCTTC. It is translated as CASSVNQAGPYGYTF. The full variable domain, rest sourced from reference TRBV9 and TRBJ1-2, is DSGVTQTPKHLITATGQRVTLRCSPRSGDLSVYWYQQSLDQGLQFLIQYYNGEERAKGNILERFSAQQFPDLHSELNLSSLELGDSALYFCASSVNQAGPYGYTFGSGTRLTVV.